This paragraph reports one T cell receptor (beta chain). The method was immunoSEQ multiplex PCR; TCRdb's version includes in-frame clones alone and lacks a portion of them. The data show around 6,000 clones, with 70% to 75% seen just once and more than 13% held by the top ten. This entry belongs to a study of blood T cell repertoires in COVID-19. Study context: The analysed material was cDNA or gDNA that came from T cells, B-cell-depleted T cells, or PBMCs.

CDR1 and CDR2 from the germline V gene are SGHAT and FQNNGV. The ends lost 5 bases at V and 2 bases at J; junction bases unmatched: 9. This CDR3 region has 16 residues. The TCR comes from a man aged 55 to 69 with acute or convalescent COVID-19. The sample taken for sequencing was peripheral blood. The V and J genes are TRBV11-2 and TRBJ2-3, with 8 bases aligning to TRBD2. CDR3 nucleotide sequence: TGTGCCAGCAGCCCGGGGACTAGGATTAACACAGATACGCAGTATTTT. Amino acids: CASSPGTRINTDTQYF. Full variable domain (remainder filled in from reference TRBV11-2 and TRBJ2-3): EAGVAQSPRYKIIEKRQSVAFWCNPISGHATLYWYQQILGQGPKLLIQFQNNGVVDDSQLPKDRFSAERLKGVDSTLKIQPAKLEDSAVYLCASSPGTRINTDTQYFGPGTRLTVL.